The rows below give T cell receptor beta chains drawn from one sample of a study of blood T cell repertoires in COVID-19. Assay: immunoSEQ multiplex PCR; the TCRdb copy retains only in-frame clones and omits some. The sample has 150,000 to 200,000 clones, almost 85% seen once. The sample consisted of peripheral blood. These receptors all come from a human donor with acute or convalescent COVID-19. The donor label of this sample is uncertain. Each CDR3 is given with its conserved first and last residue. The D gene is left open where the match is weak. For some rows the clone size is stated as once, few or many, or as a class when expanded; others skip it.

d_gene,v_gene,j_gene,abundance,CDR3aa,CDR3nt
TRBD1,TRBV6-5,TRBJ1-5,few,CASSYSPGGNQPQHF,TGTGCCAGCAGTTACTCGCCAGGGGGTAATCAGCCCCAGCATTTT
NA,TRBV24-1,TRBJ2-2,NA,CATSDRTISNTGELFF,TGTGCCACCAGTGACAGGACAATATCGAACACCGGGGAGCTGTTTTTT
NA,TRBV7-8,TRBJ1-1,NA,CASSLPGVSFANTEAFF,TGTGCCAGCAGCTTACCAGGGGTTTCATTCGCGAACACTGAAGCTTTCTTT
TRBD2,TRBV20-1,TRBJ2-1,NA,CSASLPTSGKNSDEQFF,TGCAGTGCTAGTCTCCCAACTAGCGGAAAAAACTCGGATGAGCAGTTCTTC
NA,TRBV30,TRBJ2-7,once,CAWNTEGRPRQYF,TGTGCCTGGAATACGGAGGGCCGTCCCCGGCAGTACTTC
TRBD1,TRBV9,TRBJ1-5,NA,CASSAQGGGNQPQHF,TGTGCCAGCAGCGCGCAGGGGGGAGGCAATCAGCCCCAGCATTTT
NA,TRBV12-2,TRBJ2-7,NA,CAIFEGGHYEQYF,TGTGCCATTTTTGAGGGCGGCCACTACGAGCAGTACTTC
NA,TRBV7-9,TRBJ1-5,NA,CASSLAGGTNQPQHF,TGTGCCAGCAGCTTAGCAGGGGGTACCAATCAGCCCCAGCATTTT
TRBD1,TRBV5-1,TRBJ2-7,NA,CASSPGTVTYEQYF,TGCGCCAGCAGCCCCGGGACAGTAACCTACGAGCAGTACTTC
TRBD2,TRBV27,TRBJ2-5,NA,CASSLRTSGTLSQETQYF,TGTGCCAGCAGTTTAAGGACTAGCGGAACGCTGTCCCAAGAGACCCAGTACTTC
NA,TRBV2,TRBJ1-5,once,CASSERSGSNQPQHF,TGTGCCAGCAGTGAAAGGAGTGGTAGCAATCAGCCCCAGCATTTT
NA,TRBV10-2,TRBJ1-1,NA,CASSESARSTEAFF,TGCGCCAGCAGTGAGTCGGCCCGGAGCACTGAAGCTTTCTTT
TRBD1,TRBV5-6,TRBJ1-2,NA,CASSSSGTGGPADYGYTF,TGTGCCAGCAGCTCTTCCGGGACAGGCGGACCGGCTGACTATGGCTACACCTTC
TRBD2,TRBV7-3,TRBJ2-1,NA,CASSSAGGDGGRYNEQFF,TGTGCCAGCAGCTCCGCGGGGGGAGACGGAGGGCGCTACAATGAGCAGTTCTTC
TRBD2,TRBV9,TRBJ2-5,NA,CASSVAVSGGGQETQYF,TGTGCCAGCAGCGTAGCGGTGTCCGGGGGAGGGCAAGAGACCCAGTACTTC
NA,TRBV4-2,TRBJ1-3,NA,CASSQEQGTGNTIYF,TGTGCCAGCAGCCAAGAACAGGGAACTGGAAACACCATATATTTT
TRBD1,TRBV11-2,TRBJ1-1,few,CASSFTTGQGGTEAFF,TGTGCCAGCAGCTTCACGACCGGACAGGGAGGGACTGAAGCTTTCTTT
NA,TRBV11-3,TRBJ2-1,NA,CASSLDREREQFF,TGTGCCAGCAGCCTCGACAGAGAGAGGGAGCAGTTCTTC
TRBD2,TRBV2,TRBJ2-7,NA,CASLSGLAASYEQYF,TGTGCCAGCCTCTCCGGGCTAGCGGCTTCCTACGAGCAGTACTTC
TRBD2,TRBV5-1,TRBJ2-7,NA,CASSLLGASGTYEQYF,TGCGCCAGCAGCTTGTTAGGGGCTAGCGGTACCTACGAGCAGTACTTC
TRBD1,TRBV19,TRBJ2-7,once,CASSIGTGNEQYF,TGTGCCAGTAGTATCGGGACAGGGAATGAGCAGTACTTC
NA,TRBV6-5,TRBJ1-1,NA,CASSRLGLGNTEAFF,TGTGCCAGCAGCCGCCTCGGACTGGGGAACACTGAAGCTTTCTTT
NA,TRBV27,TRBJ2-7,NA,CASSFIGAESSYEQYF,TGTGCCAGCAGCTTCATAGGGGCAGAGAGCTCCTACGAGCAGTACTTC
TRBD2,TRBV9,TRBJ2-1,few,CASSVKTSGISNEQFF,TGTGCCAGCAGCGTAAAGACTAGCGGGATCTCCAATGAGCAGTTCTTC
TRBD1,TRBV9,TRBJ1-1,NA,CASSAVGTGGIARTEAFF,TGTGCCAGCAGCGCCGTTGGGACAGGGGGCATTGCTCGCACTGAAGCTTTCTTT
TRBD1,TRBV29-1,TRBJ2-7,NA,CSVEESGTGHYEQYF,TGCAGCGTTGAAGAGTCCGGGACAGGGCACTACGAGCAGTACTTC
NA,TRBV21-1,TRBJ1-4,NA,CASSKEGDREKLFF,TGTGCCAGCAGCAAAGAGGGGGACAGGGAAAAACTGTTTTTT
NA,TRBV11-2,TRBJ1-5,NA,CASSPNGKNSNQPQHF,TGTGCCAGCAGCCCGAACGGGAAGAATAGCAATCAGCCCCAGCATTTT
NA,TRBV6-5,TRBJ1-1,NA,CASRPGLVSTWGF,TGTGCCAGCAGACCGGGACTAGTGTCAACCTGGGGGTTT
NA,TRBV6-5,TRBJ1-1,few,CASSYRGRGRTEAFF,TGTGCCAGCAGTTACCGCGGGAGGGGACGGACTGAAGCTTTCTTT
NA,TRBV5-8,TRBJ1-1,NA,CASRPRGNRVEAFF,TGTGCCAGCAGACCCCGGGGGAACCGGGTTGAAGCTTTCTTT
TRBD2,TRBV11-2,TRBJ2-5,NA,CASLAGAQETQYF,TGTGCCAGTCTAGCGGGTGCCCAAGAGACCCAGTACTTC
TRBD1,TRBV9,TRBJ1-1,NA,CASRAGTGNTEAFF,TGTGCCAGCAGGGCCGGGACAGGGAACACTGAAGCTTTCTTT
NA,TRBV29-1,TRBJ1-3,NA,CSVATSGNTIYF,TGCAGCGTTGCTACCTCTGGAAACACCATATATTTT
NA,TRBV20-1,TRBJ2-7,NA,CSASVLGSSYEQYF,TGCAGTGCTAGTGTACTAGGGAGCTCCTACGAGCAGTACTTC
NA,TRBV6-6,TRBJ1-3,once,CASSSGQASGNTIYF,TGTGCCAGCAGTTCGGGACAAGCCTCTGGAAACACCATATATTTT
NA,TRBV10-3,TRBJ2-2,NA,CAISETGPTGELFF,TGTGCCATCAGTGAAACAGGGCCCACCGGGGAGCTGTTTTTT
TRBD1,TRBV28,TRBJ1-2,NA,CASSLPPGQGARSGGYTF,TGTGCCAGCAGTTTACCGCCGGGACAGGGGGCGCGTAGTGGGGGCTACACCTTC
TRBD2,TRBV9,TRBJ2-2,NA,CASSLLAGGNTGELFF,TGTGCCAGCAGCCTCCTAGCGGGGGGGAACACCGGGGAGCTGTTTTTT
NA,TRBV28,TRBJ2-7,few,CASSPRDSYEQYF,TGTGCCAGCAGTCCCCGGGACTCCTACGAGCAGTACTTC
TRBD1,TRBV27,TRBJ2-7,NA,CASSSERDRVTYEQYF,TGTGCCAGCAGTTCAGAACGGGACAGGGTGACCTACGAGCAGTACTTC
NA,TRBV29-1,TRBJ2-5,NA,CSAGEGTQYF,TGCAGCGCCGGAGAGGGGACCCAGTACTTC
NA,TRBV29-1,TRBJ1-2,NA,CSVEGGDYGYTF,TGCAGCGTTGAAGGGGGGGACTATGGCTACACCTTC
TRBD2,TRBV6-1,TRBJ2-1,NA,CASSERASGMISSYNEQFF,TGTGCCAGCAGTGAAAGGGCTAGCGGGATGATAAGCTCCTACAATGAGCAGTTCTTC
NA,TRBV3-1/TRBV3-2,TRBJ2-3,NA,CASSQYGSGNTQYF,TGTGCCAGCAGCCAATACGGGAGCGGAAATACGCAGTATTTT
NA,TRBV2,TRBJ2-2,NA,CASSVRSTGELFF,TGTGCCAGCAGCGTCAGGTCCACCGGGGAGCTGTTTTTT
NA,TRBV7-6,TRBJ1-5,once,CASSLGVRSSNQPQHF,TGTGCCAGCAGCTTAGGGGTAAGGAGTAGCAATCAGCCCCAGCATTTT
NA,TRBV24-1,TRBJ2-1,NA,CATSDFGGPSNEQFF,TGTGCCACCAGTGATTTCGGAGGGCCCTCCAATGAGCAGTTCTTC